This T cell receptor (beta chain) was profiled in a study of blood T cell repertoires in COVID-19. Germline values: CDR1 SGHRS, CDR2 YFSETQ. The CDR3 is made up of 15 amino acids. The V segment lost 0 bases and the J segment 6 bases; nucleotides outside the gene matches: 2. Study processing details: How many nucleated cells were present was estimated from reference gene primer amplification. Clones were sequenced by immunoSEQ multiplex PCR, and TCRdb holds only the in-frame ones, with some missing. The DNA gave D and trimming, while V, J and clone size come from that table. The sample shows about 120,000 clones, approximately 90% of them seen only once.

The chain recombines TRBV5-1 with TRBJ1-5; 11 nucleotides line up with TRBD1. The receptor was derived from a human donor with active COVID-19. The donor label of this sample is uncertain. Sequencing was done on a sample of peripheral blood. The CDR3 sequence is CASSLGGTGGQPQHF. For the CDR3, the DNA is TGCGCCAGCAGCTTGGGTGGGACAGGGGGTCAGCCCCAGCATTTT.